These 20 T cell receptor beta chains were sequenced from one sample in a study of CD8 T cells in Susac syndrome. Random hexamers primed reverse transcription of about 0.45 to 1 ug RNA. TCRdb reprocessed the immunoSEQ multiplex PCR reads with MiXCR, giving one entry per CDR3 protein. The sample contains some 190,000 distinct CDR3 sequences, approximately 93% of which appear only once. The sample was CD4+ T cells from PBMCs. These TCRs come from a human donor in good health.

The chain carries TRBV6-2 or TRBV6-3 and TRBJ1-5; D unresolved. Germline CDR1 and CDR2: MNHEY and SVGEGT. This CDR3 is built from 13 residues. Trimming removed 5 bases from V and 6 bases from J, with 11 bases in between. CDR3 sequence (DNA): TGTGCCAGCAGTCCCCTCCCTAGTCAGCCCCAGCATTTT. Amino acid sequence: CASSPLPSQPQHF.

This clonotype turned up a few times. The chain employs TRBV7-8 and TRBJ2-7, with D perhaps TRBD1 (5 bases). Trimming left V 1 base short and J 6 bases short, with 7 bases between. Germline V gene lookup returns CDR1 SGHVS and CDR2 FQNEAQ. This CDR3 comprises 12 residues. In DNA, the CDR3 is TGTGCCAGCAGCTTAGATAGGGGCGAGCAGTACGTC. This encodes CASSLDRGEQYV.

The chain carries TRBV29-1 and TRBJ2-7; D not resolved. CDR1 is SQVTM and CDR2 is ANQGSEA in the germline V gene. The CDR3 runs 9 residues. Between the trimmed V and J ends, which lost 8 bases and 12 bases, there was a span of 14 bases. CDR3 residues: CSPALFPYF. CDR3 coding DNA: TGCAGCCCGGCCCTTTTCCCGTACTTC.

This sequence joins TRBV5-1 and TRBJ1-1, with TRBD1 matching over 9 bases. The CDR3 totals 15 residues. Germline V gives CDR1 SGHRS, CDR2 YFSETQ. Trimming at V came to 0 bases and at J to 6 bases, leaving 6 bases not matched to a gene. The CDR3 spells CASSLGGTGSAEAFF. The CDR3 nucleotides are TGCGCCAGCAGCTTGGGCGGGACAGGGAGTGCTGAAGCTTTCTTT.

The chain carries TRBV20-1 and TRBJ2-3, with a possible D match to TRBD1 (5 bases). Trimming took off 6 bases at V and 0 bases at J, with 13 bases between the two ends. This CDR3 contains 14 residues. Germline V gene data show CDR1 as DFQATT and CDR2 as SNEGSKA (reference sequence). The CDR3 region is CSARQSTSTDTQYF. For the CDR3, the DNA is TGCAGTGCCCGACAGTCAACTAGCACAGATACGCAGTATTTT.

V and J are TRBV6-5 and TRBJ2-2; TRBD2 matches 8 bases. Germline CDR1 is MNHEY and CDR2 is SVGAGI. Unmatched junction bases numbered 16, after V lost 4 bases and J lost 6 bases. This CDR3 contains 18 residues. The CDR3 spells CASSLKRGSGGSAGELFF. DNA for the CDR3: TGTGCCAGCAGTTTAAAAAGAGGGTCGGGGGGGTCGGCCGGGGAGCTGTTTTTT.

This sequence joins TRBV19 and TRBJ1-2; D gene ambiguous. The CDR3 has 14 residues. Per germline, CDR1 LNHDA and CDR2 SQIVND (reference sequence). Trimming pared 5 bases from V and 5 bases from J, leaving 15 bases between. The CDR3 is CASSPMTTLYGYTF. Written as DNA, the CDR3 is TGTGCCAGTAGTCCGATGACTACACTATATGGCTACACCTTC.

The chain employs TRBV30 and TRBJ1-6, with TRBD1 matching 9 bases. Germline CDR1 is GTSNPN and CDR2 is SVGIG (reference sequence). Unmatched junction bases numbered 11, after V lost 7 bases and J lost 7 bases. The CDR3 loop spans 15 amino acids. CDR3 region: CASTNPDRGNSPLHF. The CDR3 nucleotides are TGTGCCTCCACCAACCCAGACAGGGGGAATTCACCCCTCCACTTT.

V usage is TRBV7-9 and J usage is TRBJ1-1, with D possibly matching TRBD1 (5 bases). The CDR3 runs 14 residues. Trimming left V 3 bases short and J 4 bases short, with 12 bases between. Looked up from germline, CDR1 is SEHNR and CDR2 is FQNEAQ (reference sequence). The CDR3 bases are TGTGCCAGCAGCTTGGGGGGGAAGGTCACTGAAGCTTTCTTT. It yields the protein CASSLGGKVTEAFF. The full variable domain, completed using reference TRBV7-9 and TRBJ1-1, is DTGVSQNPRHKITKRGQNVTFRCDPISEHNRLYWYRQTLGQGPEFLTYFQNEAQLEKSRLLSDRFSAERPKGSFSTLEIQRTEQGDSAMYLCASSLGGKVTEAFFGQGTRLTVV.

The CDR3 DNA is TGTGCCAGCAGTTACGTCCAAGAGACCCAGTACTTC. This sequence encodes CASSYVQETQYF. The chain recombines TRBV6-6 with TRBJ2-5; D not certain. Germline CDR1 reads MNHNY; CDR2 reads SVGAGI (reference sequence). CDR3 length equals 12 residues. V gave up 2 bases and J gave up 1 base, with 2 bases separating them.

V usage is TRBV19 and J usage is TRBJ1-5; weak D call: TRBD1 (5 bases). This CDR3 has 15 residues. V gave up 3 bases and J gave up 3 bases, with 12 bases separating them. Germline CDR1 reads LNHDA; CDR2 reads SQIVND (reference sequence). The CDR3: CASSIGGVLNQPQHF. Written as DNA, the CDR3 is TGTGCCAGTAGTATCGGAGGGGTACTCAATCAGCCCCAGCATTTT.

V gene TRBV7-9 combines with J gene TRBJ2-7, with TRBD1 identical over 7 bases. Germline trimming cut 0 bases from V and 1 base from J; bases unmatched to any gene: 3. Germline CDR1 is SEHNR and CDR2 is FQNEAQ (reference sequence). The CDR3 spans 15 residues. The CDR3 coding sequence is TGTGCCAGCAGCTTAGCAACAGGGGCTTCCTACGAGCAGTACTTC. Translating it yields CASSLATGASYEQYF.

J is TRBJ1-1 and V is TRBV18, with D possibly matching TRBD1 (5 bases). V lost 2 bases and J 6 bases, leaving 13 bases between the germline ends. This CDR3 has 14 residues. Germline CDR1 reads KGHSH; CDR2 reads LQKENI. The CDR3 region has the DNA TGTGCCAGCTCACCAGGGGTAGGAGGGGCTGAAGCTTTCTTT. Residues: CASSPGVGGAEAFF. Supplemented by reference TRBV18 and TRBJ1-1, the full variable domain reads NAGVMQNPRHLVRRRGQEARLRCSPMKGHSHVYWYRQLPEEGLKFMVYLQKENIIDESGMPKERFSAEFPKEGPSILRIQQVVRGDSAAYFCASSPGVGGAEAFFGQGTRLTVV.

The V gene is TRBV12-3 or TRBV12-4, the J gene TRBJ1-5; D possibly corresponds to TRBD1 (6 bases). The CDR3 spans 14 residues. The V gene lost 3 bases and the J gene lost 3 bases, with 9 bases spanning the gap. CDR3 protein: CASSFRGFNQPQHF. CDR3 coding DNA: TGTGCCAGCAGTTTTAGGGGGTTCAATCAGCCCCAGCATTTT.

The chain uses TRBV10-2 and TRBJ2-7; no clear D. The V gene's germline CDR1 is WSHSY and CDR2 SAAADI. V lost 4 bases, J lost 3 bases, and 7 bases lay in between. The CDR3 is 12 residues long. CDR3 in amino acids: CASSAKNYEQYV. The CDR3 bases are TGCGCCAGCAGTGCAAAGAACTACGAGCAGTACGTC.

This clonotype was recorded once. The chain has TRBV27 and TRBJ2-1; possibly TRBD2 for D (5 bases). The V end lost 0 bases, the J end lost 5 bases, and 5 bases lay between the germline ends. Per the germline V gene, CDR1 is MNHEY and CDR2 is SMNVEV (reference sequence). CDR3 length: 13 amino acids. The CDR3 reads CASSLSTNNEQFF. CDR3 coding DNA: TGTGCCAGCAGTTTATCGACTAACAATGAGCAGTTCTTC.

The sample holds a few counts of this clonotype. The chain has TRBV9 and TRBJ2-1; 9 nucleotides match TRBD2. The CDR3 spans 15 residues. Germline lookup yields CDR1 SGDLS and CDR2 YYNGEE. With V trimmed by 2 bases and J by 9 bases, 9 bases remained unmatched. The CDR3 reads CASSVQAGGKSEQFF. CDR3 nucleotides: TGTGCCAGCAGCGTCCAAGCGGGGGGAAAATCTGAGCAGTTCTTC.

The chain is built from TRBV6-2 or TRBV6-3 and TRBJ1-5, with D hard to call. This CDR3 has 13 amino acids. Germline loops: CDR1 MNHEY, CDR2 SVGEGT. Deletions cut 10 bases from V and 5 bases from J, with 15 bases between. The chain's CDR3 is CATNDSRDQPQHF. The CDR3 DNA sequence: TGTGCCACCAACGACTCCCGCGATCAGCCCCAGCATTTT.

The CDR3 coding sequence is TGTGCCAGCAGCTTACCAGGGAAATCACCCCTCCACTTT. Its protein is CASSLPGKSPLHF. The V gene is TRBV7-3, the J gene TRBJ1-6; D is perhaps TRBD1 (5 bases). The CDR3 extends over 13 amino acids. With 2 bases removed from V and 10 bases from J, the gap between germline ends came to 9 bases. The germline CDR1 and CDR2 sequences are SGHTA and FQGTGA.

The CDR3: CASTQGGAEAFF. The DNA for the CDR3 is TGTGCCAGCACCCAAGGGGGGGCTGAAGCTTTCTTT. The chain uses TRBV2 and TRBJ1-1; D is perhaps TRBD1 (6 bases). V lost 7 bases, J lost 6 bases, and 12 bases lay in between. Germline lookup yields CDR1 SNHLY and CDR2 FYNNEI. The CDR3 loop spans 12 amino acids. Supplemented by reference TRBV2 and TRBJ1-1, the full variable domain reads EPEVTQTPSHQVTQMGQEVILRCVPISNHLYFYWYRQILGQKVEFLVSFYNNEISEKSEIFDDQFSVERPDGSNFTLKIRSTKLEDSAMYFCASTQGGAEAFFGQGTRLTVV.